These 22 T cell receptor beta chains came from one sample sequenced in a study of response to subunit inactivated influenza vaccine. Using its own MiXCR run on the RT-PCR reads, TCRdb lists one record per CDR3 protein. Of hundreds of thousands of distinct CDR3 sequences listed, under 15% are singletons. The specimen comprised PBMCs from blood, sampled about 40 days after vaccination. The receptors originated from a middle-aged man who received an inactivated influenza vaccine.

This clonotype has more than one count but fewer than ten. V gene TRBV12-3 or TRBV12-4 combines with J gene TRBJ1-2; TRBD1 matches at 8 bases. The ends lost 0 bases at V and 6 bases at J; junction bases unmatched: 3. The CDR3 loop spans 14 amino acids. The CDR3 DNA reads TGTGCCAGCAGTTTAGCGGACAGGGTCAATGGCTACACCTTC. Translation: CASSLADRVNGYTF.

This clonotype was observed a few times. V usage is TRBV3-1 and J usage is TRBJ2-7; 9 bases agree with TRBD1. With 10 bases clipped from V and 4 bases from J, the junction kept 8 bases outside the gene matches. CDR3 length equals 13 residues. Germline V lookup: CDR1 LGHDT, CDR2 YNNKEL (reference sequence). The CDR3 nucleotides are TGTGCCACTCAAGGACAGGGGATGTACGAGCAGTACTTC. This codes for CATQGQGMYEQYF.

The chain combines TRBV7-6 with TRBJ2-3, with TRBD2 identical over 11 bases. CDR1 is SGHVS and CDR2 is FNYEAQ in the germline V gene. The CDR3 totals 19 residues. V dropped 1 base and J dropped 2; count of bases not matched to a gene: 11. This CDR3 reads CASSLGALLAGVFTDTQYF. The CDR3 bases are TGTGCCAGCAGCTTAGGGGCCTTACTAGCGGGAGTCTTCACAGATACGCAGTATTTT.

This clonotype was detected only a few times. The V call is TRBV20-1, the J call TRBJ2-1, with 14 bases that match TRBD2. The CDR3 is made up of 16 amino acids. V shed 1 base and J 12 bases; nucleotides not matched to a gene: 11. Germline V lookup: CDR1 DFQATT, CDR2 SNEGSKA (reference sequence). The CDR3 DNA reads TGCAGTGCTAGAGGGGAATCCGGGACTAGCGGGAGTTGGCAGTTCTTC. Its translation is CSARGESGTSGSWQFF.

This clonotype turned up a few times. CDR3: CASSQASGQVATEQFF. The CDR3 bases are TGTGCCAGCAGCCAAGCATCGGGACAAGTAGCCACTGAGCAGTTCTTC. The chain is built from TRBV4-2 and TRBJ2-1; D is possibly TRBD1 (6 bases). The ends were cut back, 1 base at V and 9 bases at J, with 19 bases in the middle. Looked up from germline, CDR1 is LGHNA and CDR2 is YNFKEQ. The CDR3 extends over 16 amino acids.

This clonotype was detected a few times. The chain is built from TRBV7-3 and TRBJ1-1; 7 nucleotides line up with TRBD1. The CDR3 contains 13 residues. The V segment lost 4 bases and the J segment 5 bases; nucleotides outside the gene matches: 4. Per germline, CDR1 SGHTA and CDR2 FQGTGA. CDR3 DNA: TGTGCCAGCAGCTCATACAGGGGAACTGAAGCTTTCTTT. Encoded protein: CASSSYRGTEAFF.

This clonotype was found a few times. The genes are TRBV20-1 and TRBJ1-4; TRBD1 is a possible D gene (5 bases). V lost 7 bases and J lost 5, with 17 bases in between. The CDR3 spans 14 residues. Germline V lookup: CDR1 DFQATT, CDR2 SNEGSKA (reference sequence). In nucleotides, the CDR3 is TGCAGTGTCCTCGATGCCAGGGTAAATGAAAAACTGTTTTTT. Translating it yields CSVLDARVNEKLFF.

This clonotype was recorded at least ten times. CDR3 nucleotide sequence: TGCAGTGCTACCAGGGAACGGGAGACCCAGTACTTC. This codes for CSATRERETQYF. V and J are TRBV20-1 and TRBJ2-5, with a tentative D call TRBD1 (5 bases). Germline CDR1 is DFQATT and CDR2 is SNEGSKA (reference sequence). V was cut by 4 bases and J by 5 bases, with 11 bases left in between. The CDR3 sequence is 12 residues long.

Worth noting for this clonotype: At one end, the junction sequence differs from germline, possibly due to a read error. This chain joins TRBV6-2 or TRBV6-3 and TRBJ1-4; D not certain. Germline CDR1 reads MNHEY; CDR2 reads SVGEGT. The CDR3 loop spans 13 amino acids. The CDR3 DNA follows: TGTGCCAGCAATTACAGAGGAAACGAAAAACTGTTTTTT. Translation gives CASNYRGNEKLFF.

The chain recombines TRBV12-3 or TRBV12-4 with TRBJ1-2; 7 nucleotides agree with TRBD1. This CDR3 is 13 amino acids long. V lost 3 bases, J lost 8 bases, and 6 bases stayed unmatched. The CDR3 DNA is TGTGCCAGCAGTTTCCGGACAGGCGGGGGCTACACCTTC. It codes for CASSFRTGGGYTF.

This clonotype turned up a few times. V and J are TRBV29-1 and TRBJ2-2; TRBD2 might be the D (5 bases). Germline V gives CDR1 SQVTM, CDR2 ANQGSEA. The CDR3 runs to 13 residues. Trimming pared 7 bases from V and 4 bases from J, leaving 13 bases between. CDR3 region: CSASAEGTGELFF. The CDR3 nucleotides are TGCAGCGCATCCGCCGAGGGCACCGGGGAGCTGTTTTTT.

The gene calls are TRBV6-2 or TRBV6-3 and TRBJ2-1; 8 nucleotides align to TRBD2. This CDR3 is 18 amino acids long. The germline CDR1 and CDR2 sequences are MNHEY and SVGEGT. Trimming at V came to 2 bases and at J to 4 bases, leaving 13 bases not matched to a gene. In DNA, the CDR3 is TGTGCCAGCAGTTACCTGGCGGGGGGCGGCTTTCGATACAATGAGCAGTTCTTC. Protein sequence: CASSYLAGGGFRYNEQFF.

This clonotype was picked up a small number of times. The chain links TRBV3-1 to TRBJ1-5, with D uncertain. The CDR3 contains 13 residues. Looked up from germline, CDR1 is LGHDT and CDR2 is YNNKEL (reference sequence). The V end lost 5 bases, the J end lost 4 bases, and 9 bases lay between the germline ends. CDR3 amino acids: CASSAPGNQPQHF. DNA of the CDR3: TGTGCCAGCAGCGCCCCGGGGAATCAGCCCCAGCATTTT.

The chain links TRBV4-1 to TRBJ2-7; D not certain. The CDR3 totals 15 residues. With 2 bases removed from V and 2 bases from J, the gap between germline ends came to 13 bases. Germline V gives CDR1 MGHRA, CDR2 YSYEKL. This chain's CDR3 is CASSQYPGSPYEQYF. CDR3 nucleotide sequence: TGCGCCAGCAGCCAATACCCTGGTTCTCCCTACGAGCAGTACTTC.

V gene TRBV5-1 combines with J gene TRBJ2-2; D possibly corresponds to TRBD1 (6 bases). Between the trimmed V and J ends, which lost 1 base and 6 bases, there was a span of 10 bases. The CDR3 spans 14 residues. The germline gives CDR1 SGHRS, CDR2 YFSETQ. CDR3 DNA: TGCGCCAGCAGCTTGACAGGGCATTCCGGGGAGCTGTTTTTT. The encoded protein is CASSLTGHSGELFF.

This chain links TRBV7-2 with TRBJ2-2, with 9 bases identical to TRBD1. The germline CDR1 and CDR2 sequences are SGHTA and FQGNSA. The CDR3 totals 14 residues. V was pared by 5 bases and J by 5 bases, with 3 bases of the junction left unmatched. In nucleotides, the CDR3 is TGTGCCAGCAGCCGGGGACAGGGAACCGGGGAGCTGTTTTTT. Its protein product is CASSRGQGTGELFF.

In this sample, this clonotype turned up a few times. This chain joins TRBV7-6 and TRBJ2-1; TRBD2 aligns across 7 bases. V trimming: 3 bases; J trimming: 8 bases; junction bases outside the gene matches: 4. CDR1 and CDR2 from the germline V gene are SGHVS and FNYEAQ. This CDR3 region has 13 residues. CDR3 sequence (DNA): TGTGCCAGCAGCTTCGGACTAGACCATGAGCAGTTCTTC. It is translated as CASSFGLDHEQFF.

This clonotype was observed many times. The CDR3 DNA reads TGCAGTGCAATCCAGAGGGGAGCTTTCTTT. It specifies CSAIQRGAFF. The V and J genes are TRBV20-1 and TRBJ1-1, with D perhaps TRBD1 (5 bases). The V end was cut by 6 bases, the J end by 10 bases, with 12 bases between. Per germline, CDR1 DFQATT and CDR2 SNEGSKA (reference sequence). The CDR3 runs 10 residues.

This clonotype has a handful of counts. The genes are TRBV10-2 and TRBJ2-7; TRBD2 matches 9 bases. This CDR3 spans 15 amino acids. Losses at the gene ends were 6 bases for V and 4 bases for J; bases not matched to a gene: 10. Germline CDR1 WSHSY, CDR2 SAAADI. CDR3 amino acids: CASRGGASGIYEQYF. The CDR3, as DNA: TGCGCCAGCAGAGGGGGGGCTAGCGGGATATACGAGCAGTACTTC.

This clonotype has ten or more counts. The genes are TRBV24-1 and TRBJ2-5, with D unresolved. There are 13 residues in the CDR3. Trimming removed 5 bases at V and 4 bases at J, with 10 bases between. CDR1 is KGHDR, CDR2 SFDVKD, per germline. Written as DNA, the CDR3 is TGTGCCACCAGTGGAATGGAAAGAGAGACCCAGTACTTC. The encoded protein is CATSGMERETQYF.

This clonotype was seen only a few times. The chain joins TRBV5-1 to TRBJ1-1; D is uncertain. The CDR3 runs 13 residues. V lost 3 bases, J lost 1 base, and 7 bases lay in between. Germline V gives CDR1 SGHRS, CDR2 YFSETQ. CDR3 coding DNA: TGCGCCAGCAGCTACGCGGCGAACACTGAAGCTTTCTTT. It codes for CASSYAANTEAFF.

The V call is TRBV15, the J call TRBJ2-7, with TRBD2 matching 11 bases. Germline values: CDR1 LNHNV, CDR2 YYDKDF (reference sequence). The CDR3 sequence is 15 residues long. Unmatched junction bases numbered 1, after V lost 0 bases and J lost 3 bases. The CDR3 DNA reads TGTGCCACCAGCAGAGATCTAGCGGGGGGCTACGAGCAGTACTTC. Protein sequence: CATSRDLAGGYEQYF.